The 16 T cell receptor beta chains below were found in one sample sequenced in a study of OX40 agonist ivuxolimab in advanced cancers. Only in-frame clones appear in the TCRdb table, and some are missing; sequencing was by immunoSEQ multiplex PCR. Of about 94,000 clones in the sample, around nine tenths were seen once. The material sequenced was CD4+ or CD8+ T cells sorted from blood, taken in a trial of the OX40 agonist ivuxolimab. These receptors all come from an adult with an advanced solid tumor such as melanoma, head and neck, liver or kidney cancer.

This rearrangement joins TRBV11-3 to TRBJ2-7, with D possibly matching TRBD1 (5 bases). CDR1 is SGHNT, CDR2 YENEEA, per germline. The CDR3 extends over 12 amino acids. Trimming removed 5 bases at V and 3 bases at J, with 8 bases between. CDR3 region: CASSDDSYEQYF. DNA of the CDR3: TGTGCCAGCAGCGATGACAGCTACGAGCAGTACTTC.

The chain combines TRBV27 with TRBJ2-3; D is unresolved. The CDR3 is 13 amino acids. Germline lookup yields CDR1 MNHEY and CDR2 SMNVEV (reference sequence). Between the trimmed V and J ends, which lost 5 bases and 9 bases, there was a span of 15 bases. CDR3: CASSPRRPPTQYF. DNA of the CDR3: TGTGCCAGCAGTCCCCGTAGGCCCCCCACGCAGTATTTT.

The rearrangement links TRBV6-1 to TRBJ2-7; 9 bases agree with TRBD1. The CDR3 is made up of 14 amino acids. Germline trimming cut 3 bases from V and 5 bases from J; bases unmatched to any gene: 5. From germline, CDR1 is MNHNS and CDR2 SASEGT. The CDR3: CASSEPGQGNEQYF. The CDR3 DNA follows: TGTGCCAGCAGTGAGCCGGGACAGGGCAACGAGCAGTACTTC.

This chain links TRBV7-3 with TRBJ2-7; D is unresolved. With 3 bases removed from V and 3 bases from J, the gap between germline ends came to 3 bases. Germline V gene sequence: CDR1 SGHTA, CDR2 FQGTGA. The CDR3 consists of 11 residues. The CDR3 reads CASSFYYEQYF. CDR3 nucleotides: TGTGCCAGCAGCTTCTACTACGAGCAGTACTTC.

The chain is built from TRBV7-9 and TRBJ1-1, with D maybe TRBD1 (6 bases). CDR1 SEHNR and CDR2 FQNEAQ come from the germline V gene (reference sequence). Trimming stripped 1 base from V and 0 bases from J, with 12 bases between. The CDR3 has 16 amino acids. The DNA for the CDR3 is TGTGCCAGCAGCTTAGGGGGGGCGGTCATGAACACTGAAGCTTTCTTT. The encoded protein is CASSLGGAVMNTEAFF.

The chain employs TRBV5-1 and TRBJ1-4, with 7 bases matching TRBD1. Germline loops: CDR1 SGHRS, CDR2 YFSETQ. Germline trimming cut 0 bases from V and 7 bases from J; bases unmatched to any gene: 3. The CDR3 contains 14 residues. The DNA of the CDR3 is TGCGCCAGCAGCTTGGGACAGGGACGTGAAAAACTGTTTTTT. It translates to CASSLGQGREKLFF.

The chain links TRBV14 to TRBJ1-1; D unclear. This CDR3 spans 12 amino acids. Trimming removed 1 base from V and 5 bases from J, with 5 bases in between. The germline CDR1 and CDR2 sequences are SGHDN and FVKESK. CDR3 bases: TGTGCCAGCAGCCAAGGAGGAACTGAAGCTTTCTTT. Translating gives CASSQGGTEAFF.

CDR3 protein: CAISERPGGQGTEAFF. The CDR3 region has the DNA TGTGCCATCAGTGAGCGACCGGGGGGGCAAGGCACTGAAGCTTTCTTT. The chain combines TRBV10-3 with TRBJ1-1; TRBD1 might be the D (6 bases). The CDR3 extends over 16 amino acids. Germline V CDR1 and CDR2: ENHRY, SYGVKD. Trimming removed 2 bases at V and 4 bases at J, with 17 bases between.

V gene TRBV7-9 combines with J gene TRBJ1-1; no reliable D call. The germline CDR1 and CDR2 sequences are SEHNR and FQNEAQ (reference sequence). The CDR3 totals 13 residues. Deletions cut 5 bases from V and 2 bases from J, with 9 bases between. The chain's CDR3 is CASSPDGNTEAFF. CDR3 nucleotides: TGTGCCAGCAGCCCGGACGGAAACACTGAAGCTTTCTTT.

The chain uses TRBV6-6 and TRBJ2-7; 8 bases agree with TRBD1. The germline gives CDR1 MNHNY, CDR2 SVGAGI (reference sequence). The CDR3 spans 15 residues. The V and J ends lost 0 bases and 5 bases, in that order; junction bases with no gene match: 6. CDR3: CASSYSIVQGDEQYF. CDR3 nucleotide sequence: TGTGCCAGCAGTTACTCGATAGTACAGGGGGACGAGCAGTACTTC.

V is TRBV7-7 and J is TRBJ1-3; TRBD1 is a possible D gene (5 bases). Germline V gene lookup returns CDR1 SSHAT and CDR2 FNYEAQ (reference sequence). The CDR3 spans 13 residues. The V end lost 3 bases, the J end lost 3 bases, and 6 bases lay between the germline ends. CDR3 protein: CASSLTDGNTIYF. DNA for the CDR3: TGTGCCAGCAGCTTGACAGATGGAAACACCATATATTTT. The variable domain in full, with the rest retrieved from reference TRBV7-7 and TRBJ1-3, is GAGVSQSPRYKVTKRGQDVTLRCDPISSHATLYWYQQALGQGPEFLTYFNYEAQPDKSGLPSDRFSAERPEGSISTLTIQRTEQRDSAMYRCASSLTDGNTIYFGEGSWLTVV.

CDR3 DNA sequence: TGTGCCAGCGGAACTGGGACAGCCGGCCAAGAGACCCAGTACTTC. Encoded protein: CASGTGTAGQETQYF. The V call is TRBV6-5, the J call TRBJ2-5; 7 bases map to TRBD1. The CDR3 is 15 amino acids. Germline values: CDR1 MNHEY, CDR2 SVGAGI. J was trimmed by 1 base and V by 8 bases; bases with no gene match: 10.

The table lists this clone with a count of one. J is TRBJ2-6 and V is TRBV27, with D unclear. The V gene's germline CDR1 is MNHEY and CDR2 SMNVEV (reference sequence). The CDR3 runs 16 residues. V lost 1 base to trimming and J lost 0 bases, with 7 bases between them. The CDR3 loop reads CASSLFGSSGANVLTF. The CDR3 DNA reads TGTGCCAGCAGTTTATTTGGCAGCTCTGGGGCCAACGTCCTGACTTTC.

V gene TRBV5-1 combines with J gene TRBJ1-5; D possibly corresponds to TRBD1 (5 bases). Germline-derived CDR1 and CDR2 are SGHRS and YFSETQ. CDR3 length: 13 amino acids. Trimming took off 4 bases at V and 1 base at J, with 6 bases between the two ends. The DNA for the CDR3 is TGCGCCAGCAGCGAGGGGAGCAATCAGCCCCAGCATTTT. It translates to CASSEGSNQPQHF. Supplemented by reference TRBV5-1 and TRBJ1-5, the full variable domain reads KAGVTQTPRYLIKTRGQQVTLSCSPISGHRSVSWYQQTPGQGLQFLFEYFSETQRNKGNFPGRFSGRQFSNSRSEMNVSTLELGDSALYLCASSEGSNQPQHFGDGTRLSIL.

This clone was observed once. V is TRBV11-2 and J is TRBJ2-7; 16 bases agree with TRBD2. Germline CDR1 and CDR2: SGHAT and FQNNGV. The J segment lost 0 bases and the V segment lost 5 bases, leaving 10 bases of the junction unmatched. This CDR3 contains 19 residues. The CDR3 reads CASSPRGTSGGVLSYEQYF. As DNA, the CDR3 is TGTGCCAGCAGCCCTCGGGGGACTAGCGGGGGGGTCCTCTCCTACGAGCAGTACTTC.

The rearrangement links TRBV19 to TRBJ2-5, with 8 bases that match TRBD1. The ends lost 4 bases at V and 2 bases at J; junction bases unmatched: 6. CDR3 length: 15 residues. Germline V CDR1 and CDR2: LNHDA, SQIVND (reference sequence). The CDR3 coding sequence is TGTGCCAGTAGTACCCGGACAGGGATACAAGAGACCCAGTACTTC. It codes for CASSTRTGIQETQYF.